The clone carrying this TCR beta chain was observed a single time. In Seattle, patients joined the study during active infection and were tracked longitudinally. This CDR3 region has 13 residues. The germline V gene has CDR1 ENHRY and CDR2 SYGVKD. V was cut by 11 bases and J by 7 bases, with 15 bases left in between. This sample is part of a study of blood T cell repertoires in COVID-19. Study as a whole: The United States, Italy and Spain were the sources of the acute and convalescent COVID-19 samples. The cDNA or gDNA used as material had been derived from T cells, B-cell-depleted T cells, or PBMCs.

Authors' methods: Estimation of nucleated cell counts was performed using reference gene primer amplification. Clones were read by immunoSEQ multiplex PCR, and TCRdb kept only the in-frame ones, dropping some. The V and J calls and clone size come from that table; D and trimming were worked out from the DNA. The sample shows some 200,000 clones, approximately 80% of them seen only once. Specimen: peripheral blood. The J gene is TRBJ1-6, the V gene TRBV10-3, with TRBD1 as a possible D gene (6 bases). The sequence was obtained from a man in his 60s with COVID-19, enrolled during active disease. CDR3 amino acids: CAARTAVNSPLHF. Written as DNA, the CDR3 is TGTGCCGCTAGGACAGCCGTAAATTCACCCCTCCACTTT.